Below, 11 T cell receptor beta chains from the same sample are listed, as sequenced in a study of somatic mutations in T cells in chronic GVHD. The table came from immunoSEQ multiplex PCR; TCRdb's copy has only in-frame clones and leaves some out. Counted here are about 13,000 clones, 78% occurring once; the ten biggest clones make up approximately 30%. Sample: Vbeta20-negative CD4+ T cells from blood. The receptor set was obtained from a male patient in his forties or fifties with chronic graft-versus-host disease. Some T cells could come from the graft donor.

The J gene is TRBJ2-3, the V gene TRBV6-5; possible D gene TRBD2, 6 bases. The germline V and J ends were trimmed by 10 bases and 0 bases, with 8 bases remaining between them. Germline assignment: CDR1 MNHEY and CDR2 SVGAGI. This CDR3 region has 12 residues. CDR3 region: CATSGSTDTQYF. CDR3 bases: TGTGCCACAAGCGGGAGCACAGATACGCAGTATTTT.

The V and J genes are TRBV7-2 and TRBJ2-1; the match to TRBD2 covers 9 bases. The trim removed 4 bases at V and 6 bases at J, leaving 7 bases unmatched. The germline V gene encodes CDR1 SGHTA and CDR2 FQGNSA. This CDR3 is 15 amino acids long. The CDR3 spells CASSSSSGMGNEQFF. The CDR3 DNA follows: TGTGCCAGCAGCTCCTCTAGCGGGATGGGCAATGAGCAGTTCTTC.

The chain links TRBV6-1 to TRBJ1-2, with TRBD1 matching over 10 bases. Looked up from germline, CDR1 is MNHNS and CDR2 is SASEGT. V shed 2 bases, J shed 8 bases, and the junction held 8 bases outside the gene matches. The length of the CDR3 is 15 residues. DNA for the CDR3: TGTGCCAGCAGTGAACATAGGGACAGGGGAGGCGGCTACACCTTC. Translation: CASSEHRDRGGGYTF.

The chain recombines TRBV7-2 with TRBJ1-4; D remains ambiguous. CDR1 is SGHTA and CDR2 is FQGNSA in the germline V gene. This CDR3 comprises 14 residues. V shed 2 bases and J shed 8 bases, with 12 bases lying between them. The CDR3 spells CASSLNPGKEKLFF. The DNA of the CDR3 is TGTGCCAGCAGCTTAAACCCGGGGAAAGAAAAACTGTTTTTT.

This chain connects TRBV6-5 to TRBJ1-4, with D maybe TRBD1 (5 bases). The CDR3 length is 14 residues. CDR1 and CDR2 from the germline V gene are MNHEY and SVGAGI. Trimming shortened V by 1 base and J by 7 bases, and 10 bases separated the two germline ends. CDR3 sequence (DNA): TGTGCCAGCAGTTACTTTGGGGCCGGTGAAAAACTGTTTTTT. This encodes CASSYFGAGEKLFF.

This sequence joins TRBV7-9 and TRBJ1-2, with D possibly TRBD1 on 5 matching bases. The CDR3 extends over 16 amino acids. The V gene lost 5 bases and the J gene lost 0 bases, with 16 bases spanning the gap. The germline V gene has CDR1 SEHNR and CDR2 FQNEAQ (reference sequence). The DNA for the CDR3 is TGTGCCAGCAGCGAAAATGGGAGGGGATCTAACTATGGCTACACCTTC. Translation: CASSENGRGSNYGYTF.

This chain connects TRBV5-4 to TRBJ2-1; 8 bases are a match to TRBD2. Germline values: CDR1 SGHNT, CDR2 YYREEE (reference sequence). The CDR3 extends over 16 amino acids. Trimming removed 4 bases from V and 3 bases from J; junction bases left unmatched: 9. The CDR3 DNA reads TGTGCCAGCAGCCGCGGCAGCGGGAGAATCTACAATGAGCAGTTCTTC. Translated: CASSRGSGRIYNEQFF.

For this clone: The sample carries other DNA sequences with the same CDR3. The rearrangement joins TRBV9 to TRBJ2-1; TRBD2 matches 16 bases. With 2 bases clipped from V and 2 bases from J, the junction kept 1 base outside the gene matches. CDR3 length equals 17 residues. CDR1 and CDR2 (germline): SGDLS, YYNGEE. The CDR3 sequence is CASSVGLAGGPYNEQFF. In nucleotides, the CDR3 is TGTGCCAGCAGCGTGGGACTAGCGGGAGGGCCCTACAATGAGCAGTTCTTC.

This chain links TRBV2 with TRBJ1-3, with 8 bases aligning to TRBD1. The V segment lost 9 bases and the J segment 0 bases; nucleotides outside the gene matches: 1. Per the germline V gene, CDR1 is SNHLY and CDR2 is FYNNEI. The CDR3 spans 13 residues. The CDR3 region is CASGQGSGNTIYF. The CDR3 bases are TGTGCCAGTGGACAGGGCTCTGGAAACACCATATATTTT.

This clone has only one observation. V usage is TRBV23-1 and J usage is TRBJ1-3; D is ambiguous. TRBV23-1 is assigned to the ORF class and has an uncertain function. V was pared by 1 base and J by 0 bases, with 10 bases between. This CDR3 has 16 amino acids. The CDR3, as DNA: TGCGCCAGCAGTCAATTTCTAGCAAGCTCTGGAAACACCATATATTTT. This translates into CASSQFLASSGNTIYF.

The chain joins TRBV29-1 to TRBJ1-4, with D uncertain. CDR1 is SQVTM, CDR2 ANQGSEA, per germline. Between the trimmed V and J ends, which lost 7 bases and 3 bases, there was a span of 9 bases. The length of the CDR3 is 12 residues. CDR3 nucleotide sequence: TGCAGCGGGACTGCTTCTAATGAAAAACTGTTTTTT. Protein sequence: CSGTASNEKLFF.